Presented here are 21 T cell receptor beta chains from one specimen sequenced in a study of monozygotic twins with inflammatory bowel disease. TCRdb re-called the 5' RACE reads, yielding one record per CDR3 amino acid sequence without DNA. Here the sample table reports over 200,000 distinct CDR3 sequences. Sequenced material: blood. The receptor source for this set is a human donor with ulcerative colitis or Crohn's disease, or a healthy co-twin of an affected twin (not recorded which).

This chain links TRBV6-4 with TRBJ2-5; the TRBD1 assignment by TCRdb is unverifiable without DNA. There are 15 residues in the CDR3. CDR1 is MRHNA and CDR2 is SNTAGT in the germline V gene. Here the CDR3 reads CASSEQTGGQETQYF.

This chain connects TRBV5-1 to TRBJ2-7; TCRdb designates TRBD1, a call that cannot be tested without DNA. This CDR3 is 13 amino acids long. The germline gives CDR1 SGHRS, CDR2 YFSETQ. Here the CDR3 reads CASSSEGAGKQYF.

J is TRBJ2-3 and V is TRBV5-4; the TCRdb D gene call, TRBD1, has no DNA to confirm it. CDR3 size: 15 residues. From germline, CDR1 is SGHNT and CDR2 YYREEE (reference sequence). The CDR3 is CASTPGEGGTDTQYF.

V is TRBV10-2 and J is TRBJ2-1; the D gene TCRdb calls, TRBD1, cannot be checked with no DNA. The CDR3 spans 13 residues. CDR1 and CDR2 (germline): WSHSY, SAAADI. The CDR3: CATDRGSTNEQFF.

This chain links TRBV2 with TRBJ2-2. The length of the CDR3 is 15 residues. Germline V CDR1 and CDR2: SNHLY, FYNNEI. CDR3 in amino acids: CASSVSTGLPGELFF.

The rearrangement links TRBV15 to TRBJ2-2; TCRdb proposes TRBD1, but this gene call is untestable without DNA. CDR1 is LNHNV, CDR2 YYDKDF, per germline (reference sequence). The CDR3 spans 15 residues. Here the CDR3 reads CATSRGQGATGELFF.

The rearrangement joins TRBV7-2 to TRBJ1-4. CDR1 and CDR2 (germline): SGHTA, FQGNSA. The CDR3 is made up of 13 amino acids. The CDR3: CASSQPTNEKLFF.

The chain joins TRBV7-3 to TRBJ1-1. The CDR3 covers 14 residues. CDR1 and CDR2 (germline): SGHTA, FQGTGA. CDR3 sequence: CASSPIRQSTEAFF.

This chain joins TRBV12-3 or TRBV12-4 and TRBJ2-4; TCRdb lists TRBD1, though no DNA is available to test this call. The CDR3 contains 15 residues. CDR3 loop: CASSPLPGAKNIQYF.

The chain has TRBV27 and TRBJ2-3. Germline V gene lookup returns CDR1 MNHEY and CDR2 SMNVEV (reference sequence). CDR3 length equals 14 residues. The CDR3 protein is CASSAWTAADTQYF.

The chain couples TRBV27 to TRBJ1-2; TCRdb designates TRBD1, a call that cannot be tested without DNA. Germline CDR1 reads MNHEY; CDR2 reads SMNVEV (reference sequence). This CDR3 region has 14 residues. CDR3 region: CASSPGGQGYGYTF.

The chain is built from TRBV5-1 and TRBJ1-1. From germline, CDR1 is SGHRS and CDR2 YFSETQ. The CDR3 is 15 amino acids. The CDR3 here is CASSSDGPGTIEAFF. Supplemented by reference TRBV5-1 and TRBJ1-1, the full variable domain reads KAGVTQTPRYLIKTRGQQVTLSCSPISGHRSVSWYQQTPGQGLQFLFEYFSETQRNKGNFPGRFSGRQFSNSRSEMNVSTLELGDSALYLCASSSDGPGTIEAFFGQGTRLTVV.

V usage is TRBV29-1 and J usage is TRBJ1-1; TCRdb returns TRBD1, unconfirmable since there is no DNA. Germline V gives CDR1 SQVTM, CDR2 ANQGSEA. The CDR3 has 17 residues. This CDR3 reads CSVGSDRDRRYLTEAFF.

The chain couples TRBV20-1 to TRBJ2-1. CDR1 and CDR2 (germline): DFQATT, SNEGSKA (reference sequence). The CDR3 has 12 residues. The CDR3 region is CSARKGSGEQFF.

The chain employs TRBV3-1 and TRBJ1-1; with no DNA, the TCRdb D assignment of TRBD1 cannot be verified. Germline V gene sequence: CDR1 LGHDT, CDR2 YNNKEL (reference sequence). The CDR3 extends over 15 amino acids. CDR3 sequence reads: CASSQSDGGNTEAFF. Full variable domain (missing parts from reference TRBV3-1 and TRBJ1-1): DTAVSQTPKYLVTQMGNDKSIKCEQNLGHDTMYWYKQDSKKFLKIMFSYNNKELIINETVPNRFSPKSPDKAHLNLHINSLELGDSAVYFCASSQSDGGNTEAFFGQGTRLTVV.

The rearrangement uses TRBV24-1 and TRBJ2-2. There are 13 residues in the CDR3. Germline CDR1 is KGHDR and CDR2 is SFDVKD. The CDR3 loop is CATSDPRTGELFF.

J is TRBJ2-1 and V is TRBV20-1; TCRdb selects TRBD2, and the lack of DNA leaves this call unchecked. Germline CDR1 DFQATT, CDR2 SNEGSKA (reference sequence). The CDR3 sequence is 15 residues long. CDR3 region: CSARETGGPYNEQFF.

The CDR3 loop is CASSLVQGASSKSTDTQYF. This chain connects TRBV11-2 to TRBJ2-3; TCRdb's D call, TRBD1, is unchecked because there is no DNA. The CDR3 covers 19 residues. In germline, CDR1 is SGHAT, CDR2 FQNNGV.

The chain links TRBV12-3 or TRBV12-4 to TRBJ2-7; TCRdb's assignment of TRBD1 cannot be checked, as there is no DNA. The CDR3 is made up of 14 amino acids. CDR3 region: CASNMNRDRRGQYF.

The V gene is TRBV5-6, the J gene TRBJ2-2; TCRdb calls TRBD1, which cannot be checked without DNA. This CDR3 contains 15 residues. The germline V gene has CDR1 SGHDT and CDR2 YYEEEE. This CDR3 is CASSSWGRGTGELFF.

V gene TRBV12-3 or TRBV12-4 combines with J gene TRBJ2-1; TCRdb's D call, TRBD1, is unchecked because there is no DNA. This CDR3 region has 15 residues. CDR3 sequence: CASSGNPGTGYEQFF.